This T cell receptor (beta chain) was identified during a study of cytomegalovirus exposure and HLA in healthy donors. General study results and limits: By a later analysis, the bulk of CMV-associated TCR beta chains appeared HLA-restricted.

This CDR3 is built from 15 residues. Germline CDR1 MNHEY, CDR2 SVGAGI. V lost 4 bases, J lost 7 bases, and 16 bases lay in between. About this clone itself: Its matching antigen is unknown.

In the PCR, 60 Vbeta and 13 Jbeta primers were used. The method was immunoSEQ multiplex PCR; TCRdb's version includes in-frame clones alone and lacks a portion of them. Of some 110,000 clones listed, 79% were seen once; the top ten hold roughly 3%. J is TRBJ2-2 and V is TRBV6-5, with a tentative D call TRBD2 (6 bases). The sequence was obtained from a young woman in good health and CMV-seropositive. The specimen sequenced was PBMCs. CDR3 sequence (DNA): TGTGCCAGCAGTTTTGTCTCGGGGGAGGTCGGGGAGCTGTTTTTT. As protein: CASSFVSGEVGELFF.